The entry below describes one TCR beta chain. This record comes from a study of blood T cell repertoires in COVID-19. The overall study: Sites in the United States, Italy and Spain provided acute and convalescent COVID-19 samples. In each case, the material was cDNA or gDNA derived from T cells, B-cell-depleted T cells, or PBMCs.

V was trimmed by 1 base and J by 4 bases, leaving 4 bases between them. The germline V gene encodes CDR1 MNHNS and CDR2 SASEGT. The length of the CDR3 is 12 residues. Per the authors' pipeline: Reference gene primer amplification in the assay estimated nucleated cell counts. TCRdb's copy holds only in-frame clones and misses some; the assay was immunoSEQ multiplex PCR. From that table come the V and J calls and clone size; the DNA was used to work out D and trimming. The sample includes some 77,000 clones, 70% to 90% of them seen just once. The chain combines TRBV6-1 with TRBJ1-2, with D hard to call. The receptor was derived from a man aged 25 to 40 with acute or convalescent COVID-19. Specimen: peripheral blood. This CDR3 reads CASSEGSYGYTF. CDR3 nucleotide sequence: TGTGCCAGCAGTGAAGGGAGCTATGGCTACACCTTC.